Below, 25 T cell receptor beta chains from the same sample are listed, as sequenced in a study of blood T cell repertoires in COVID-19. Measured with immunoSEQ multiplex PCR; TCRdb has only the in-frame clones, and not every one. This table holds 150,000 to 200,000 clones, just under 85% found once. The sequenced sample was peripheral blood. The receptor source for this set is a woman of 80 years or more with COVID-19, enrolled during active disease.

In this sample, this clone turned up once. The gene calls are TRBV2 and TRBJ1-4, with D possibly TRBD1 on 6 matching bases. The germline V gene encodes CDR1 SNHLY and CDR2 FYNNEI. CDR3 length: 14 residues. The ends were cut back, 8 bases at V and 6 bases at J, with 16 bases in the middle. The CDR3 DNA sequence: TGTGCCAGCGGTGTTGGGGGCTCCGATGAAAAACTGTTTTTT. This translates into CASGVGGSDEKLFF.

The V gene is TRBV3-1 (or the pseudogene TRBV3-2), the J gene TRBJ1-6; D gene unclear. The CDR3 covers 14 residues. CDR1 is LGHDT and CDR2 is YNNKEL in the germline V gene (reference sequence). The V end was cut by 2 bases, the J end by 5 bases, with 7 bases between. CDR3 sequence (DNA): TGTGCCAGCAGCCAACCGGGAAATAATTCACCCCTCCACTTT. Its protein is CASSQPGNNSPLHF.

The CDR3 DNA reads TGTGCCAGCAGTTCCGGAGGAGGGTCGTACAGGGGAGTCCCCTACGAGCAGTACTTC. It is translated as CASSSGGGSYRGVPYEQYF. This chain joins TRBV28 and TRBJ2-7, with D perhaps matching TRBD1 (7 bases). The ends were cut back, 4 bases at V and 2 bases at J, with 27 bases in the middle. Germline-derived CDR1 and CDR2 are MDHEN and SYDVKM. This CDR3 comprises 19 residues. Full variable domain (remainder filled in from reference TRBV28 and TRBJ2-7): DVKVTQSSRYLVKRTGEKVFLECVQDMDHENMFWYRQDPGLGLRLIYFSYDVKMKEKGDIPEGYSVSREKKERFSLILESASTNQTSMYLCASSSGGGSYRGVPYEQYFGPGTRLTVT.

This clone occurred once. CDR3 in amino acids: CASSTTRAGGETQYF. The CDR3 nucleotides read TGTGCCAGCAGCACCACCCGAGCGGGGGGAGAGACCCAGTACTTC. The chain is built from TRBV9 and TRBJ2-5; 9 bases fit TRBD2. The germline CDR1 and CDR2 sequences are SGDLS and YYNGEE. V trimming: 4 bases; J trimming: 4 bases; junction bases outside the gene matches: 8. The CDR3 runs to 15 residues.

The chain links TRBV11-1 to TRBJ1-6; D not resolved. Germline loops: CDR1 SGHAT, CDR2 FQDESV (reference sequence). This CDR3 contains 14 residues. The V end lost 1 base, the J end lost 8 bases, and 9 bases lay between the germline ends. CDR3 nucleotides: TGTGCCAGCAGCTTAGTATTTGAGGATTCACCCCTCCACTTT. It specifies CASSLVFEDSPLHF.

This chain joins TRBV5-4 and TRBJ1-2; 10 nucleotides align to TRBD1. Germline lookup yields CDR1 SGHNT and CDR2 YYREEE (reference sequence). The V gene end was trimmed by 4 bases and the J gene end by 5 bases; junction bases not matched to a gene: 2. This CDR3 comprises 13 residues. The CDR3: CASSRDRGYGYTF. The CDR3 bases are TGTGCCAGCAGCCGGGACAGGGGATATGGCTACACCTTC. Based on the CDR3 plus reference TRBV5-4 and TRBJ1-2, the full variable domain is ETGVTQSPTHLIKTRGQQVTLRCSSQSGHNTVSWYQQALGQGPQFIFQYYREEENGRGNFPPRFSGLQFPNYSSELNVNALELDDSALYLCASSRDRGYGYTFGSGTRLTVV.

The chain couples TRBV7-3 to TRBJ2-2, with D tentatively TRBD2 (5 bases). Germline CDR1 SGHTA, CDR2 FQGTGA. The length of the CDR3 is 11 residues. Trimming pared 5 bases from V and 7 bases from J, leaving 5 bases between. The CDR3 reads CASSRGGELFF. CDR3 sequence (DNA): TGTGCCAGCAGCCGGGGCGGGGAGCTGTTTTTT.

This chain uses TRBV2 with TRBJ1-2; possibly TRBD1 for D (5 bases). The CDR3 has 12 amino acids. Per germline, CDR1 SNHLY and CDR2 FYNNEI. V shed 8 bases and J shed 4 bases, with 11 bases lying between them. CDR3 sequence: CASRGLGYGYTF. The DNA for the CDR3 is TGTGCCAGCCGGGGACTGGGCTATGGCTACACCTTC. Complete variable domain (other parts from reference TRBV2 and TRBJ1-2): EPEVTQTPSHQVTQMGQEVILRCVPISNHLYFYWYRQILGQKVEFLVSFYNNEISEKSEIFDDQFSVERPDGSNFTLKIRSTKLEDSAMYFCASRGLGYGYTFGSGTRLTVV.

This chain connects TRBV19 to TRBJ2-3; TRBD2 aligns across 8 bases. The CDR3 contains 14 residues. CDR1 is LNHDA and CDR2 is SQIVND in the germline V gene (reference sequence). J gave up 1 base and V 7 bases, and 4 bases lay outside the gene matches. Here the CDR3 DNA reads TGTGCCAGTAATAGCGGGACACGCACAGATACGCAGTATTTT. Translation gives CASNSGTRTDTQYF. Together with reference TRBV19 and TRBJ2-3, the CDR3 gives the full variable domain: DGGITQSPKYLFRKEGQNVTLSCEQNLNHDAMYWYRQDPGQGLRLIYYSQIVNDFQKGDIAEGYSVSREKKESFPLTVTSAQKNPTAFYLCASNSGTRTDTQYFGPGTRLTVL.

The chain employs TRBV10-3 and TRBJ2-7; D ambiguous. Germline V gives CDR1 ENHRY, CDR2 SYGVKD. The CDR3 length is 14 residues. V lost 5 bases, J lost 0 bases, and 11 bases lay in between. The CDR3 region is CAISRLGPSYEQYF. The CDR3 DNA sequence: TGTGCCATCAGTCGATTGGGCCCCTCCTACGAGCAGTACTTC.

V and J are TRBV27 and TRBJ2-5; TRBD2 might be the D (6 bases). Germline V gene data show CDR1 as MNHEY and CDR2 as SMNVEV (reference sequence). The CDR3 totals 13 residues. V gave up 5 bases and J gave up 5 bases, with 12 bases separating them. CDR3 nucleotide sequence: TGTGCCAGCAGTATCCCGGGGGTCGAGACCCAGTACTTC. Translating gives CASSIPGVETQYF.

The chain recombines TRBV30 with TRBJ2-7, with D uncertain. The CDR3 runs to 12 residues. Trimming removed 2 bases from V and 0 bases from J, with 5 bases in between. The germline V gene has CDR1 GTSNPN and CDR2 SVGIG (reference sequence). The CDR3 DNA is TGTGCCTGGAGTCGTATCTCCTACGAGCAGTACTTC. Translation gives CAWSRISYEQYF.

V gene TRBV7-8 combines with J gene TRBJ1-3; 8 nucleotides agree with TRBD1. The length of the CDR3 is 14 residues. J lost 9 bases, V lost 6 bases, and 10 bases had no gene match. Germline CDR1 reads SGHVS; CDR2 reads FQNEAQ. This CDR3 is CASSPGQGRGTIYF. The CDR3 DNA reads as TGTGCCAGCAGTCCCGGACAGGGCCGGGGCACCATATATTTT.

The chain combines TRBV11-2 with TRBJ2-7, with 14 bases matching TRBD2. The ends lost 3 bases at V and 6 bases at J; junction bases unmatched: 4. Germline V gene sequence: CDR1 SGHAT, CDR2 FQNNGV. This CDR3 spans 15 amino acids. CDR3 bases: TGTGCCAGCAGCTTGGGACTAGCGGGAGTTGTCGAGCAGTACTTC. Amino acids: CASSLGLAGVVEQYF.

The rearrangement links TRBV6-5 to TRBJ2-7; 8 bases fit TRBD1. The CDR3 contains 15 residues. Trimming took 6 bases from V and 3 from J; bases not matched to a gene: 10. Looked up from germline, CDR1 is MNHEY and CDR2 is SVGAGI. In DNA form, the CDR3 reads TGTGCCAGCAGCCTCGGGACAGGTAGGATCTACGAGCAGTACTTC. Residues: CASSLGTGRIYEQYF.

This rearrangement joins TRBV12-5 to TRBJ2-5, with TRBD1 as a possible D gene (6 bases). CDR1 is LGHNT and CDR2 is FRNRAP in the germline V gene. V was cut by 1 base and J by 4 bases, with 7 bases left in between. The CDR3 runs 13 residues. The CDR3 DNA reads as TGTGCTAGTGGTTTGGACAGGGTAGAGACCCAGTACTTC. This encodes CASGLDRVETQYF. Full variable domain (remainder filled in from reference TRBV12-5 and TRBJ2-5): DARVTQTPRHKVTEMGQEVTMRCQPILGHNTVFWYRQTMMQGLELLAYFRNRAPLDDSGMPKDRFSAEMPDATLATLKIQPSEPRDSAVYFCASGLDRVETQYFGPGTRLLVL.

This rearrangement joins TRBV12-2 to TRBJ2-1; the table's D call TRBD2 went unverified against the DNA. TRBV12-2 constitutes a pseudogene. The CDR3 sequence is 17 residues long. This CDR3 reads CASRLGKRESSYNEQFF. CDR3 in DNA: TGTGCAAGTCGCTTAGGAAAGCGGGAGAGCTCCTACAATGAGCAGTTCTTC.

The chain couples TRBV28 to TRBJ1-5; no clear D. Trimming stripped 10 bases from V and 3 bases from J, with 16 bases between. The CDR3 is 14 residues long. Per germline, CDR1 MDHEN and CDR2 SYDVKM. The CDR3 protein is CAISTGLINQPQHF. Written as DNA, the CDR3 is TGTGCCATCAGCACGGGTCTGATCAATCAGCCCCAGCATTTT.

The chain links TRBV3-1 (or the pseudogene TRBV3-2) to TRBJ2-3; 11 bases agree with TRBD2. Germline trimming cut 6 bases from V and 5 bases from J; bases unmatched to any gene: 4. Germline V CDR1 and CDR2: LGHDT, YNNKEL (reference sequence). This CDR3 has 14 residues. CDR3 bases: TGTGCCAGCAGTCGACTAGCGGGGAGAGATACGCAGTATTTT. It specifies CASSRLAGRDTQYF.

The CDR3 loop is CATGDGGRGDEQFF. The CDR3 DNA follows: TGTGCCACCGGGGACGGGGGGAGGGGGGATGAGCAGTTCTTC. V is TRBV24-1 and J is TRBJ2-1; possible D gene TRBD2, 7 bases. CDR1 is KGHDR and CDR2 is SFDVKD in the germline V gene. The CDR3 is 14 amino acids. Trimming pared 9 bases from V and 8 bases from J, leaving 19 bases between.

The rearrangement links TRBV5-1 to TRBJ2-1, with TRBD2 matching 8 bases. Trimming took 5 bases from V and 4 from J; bases not matched to a gene: 5. CDR3 length equals 14 residues. In germline, CDR1 is SGHRS, CDR2 YFSETQ. This chain's CDR3 is CASRLAEIYNEQFF. CDR3 DNA: TGCGCCAGCAGACTAGCGGAGATATACAATGAGCAGTTCTTC.

This rearrangement joins TRBV10-3 to TRBJ2-7; possibly TRBD2 for D (7 bases). Trimming cost V 5 bases and J 1 base, with 21 bases left between them. CDR3 length: 17 amino acids. Per the germline V gene, CDR1 is ENHRY and CDR2 is SYGVKD. CDR3 nucleotide sequence: TGTGCCATCAGTCCGATAAGGGGGGAGGGCCGGTCCTACGAGCAGTACTTC. This sequence encodes CAISPIRGEGRSYEQYF.

The gene calls are TRBV12-5 and TRBJ2-7; 7 bases map to TRBD2. This CDR3 comprises 18 residues. Trimming removed 1 base from V and 2 bases from J; junction bases left unmatched: 14. The germline V gene encodes CDR1 LGHNT and CDR2 FRNRAP. The CDR3 spells CASGLAPTGTTQTYEQYF. DNA for the CDR3: TGTGCTAGTGGTTTGGCACCGACCGGGACTACACAAACCTACGAGCAGTACTTC.

CDR3 nucleotide sequence: TGTGCTAGTGGTTCCCCCGGTCTTTATATTCCGTTCTTC. The encoded protein is CASGSPGLYIPFF. The chain links TRBV12-5 to TRBJ2-1; D is undetermined. Deletions cut 4 bases from V and 15 bases from J, with 19 bases between. Germline CDR1 LGHNT, CDR2 FRNRAP. This CDR3 is 13 amino acids long.

The chain employs TRBV28 and TRBJ1-2; 10 nucleotides align to TRBD1. The V segment lost 5 bases and the J segment 5 bases; nucleotides outside the gene matches: 5. This CDR3 has 14 amino acids. Germline V gene lookup returns CDR1 MDHEN and CDR2 SYDVKM. The CDR3 DNA is TGTGCCAGCAGTCAGGGACAGGGGACATATGGCTACACCTTC. Protein product: CASSQGQGTYGYTF.